This T cell receptor beta chain was recorded in a study of blood T cell repertoires in COVID-19. About the research overall: The study drew acute and convalescent COVID-19 samples from the United States, Italy and Spain. T cells, B-cell-depleted T cells, or PBMCs supplied cDNA or gDNA.

In germline, CDR1 is SGHAT, CDR2 FQNNGV. This CDR3 has 15 residues. J lost 9 bases, V lost 4 bases, and 6 bases had no gene match. Original processing notes: Nucleated cell number was recorded as an estimate derived from reference gene primer amplification. Sequencing used immunoSEQ multiplex PCR; TCRdb keeps in-frame clones, though not all of them. Clonal size and the V and J genes are those of that table, whereas D and trimming came from the DNA. The profile covers 35,000 to 50,000 clones, with approximately 88% appearing a single time and 1% to 1.5% taken by the ten largest. The rearrangement joins TRBV11-2 to TRBJ2-1, with 13 bases that match TRBD2. The TCR was taken from a middle-aged woman with acute or convalescent COVID-19. Specimen: peripheral blood. This CDR3 reads CASSSTSGGASEQFF. For the CDR3, the DNA is TGTGCCAGCAGCTCAACTAGCGGGGGGGCTTCTGAGCAGTTCTTC.